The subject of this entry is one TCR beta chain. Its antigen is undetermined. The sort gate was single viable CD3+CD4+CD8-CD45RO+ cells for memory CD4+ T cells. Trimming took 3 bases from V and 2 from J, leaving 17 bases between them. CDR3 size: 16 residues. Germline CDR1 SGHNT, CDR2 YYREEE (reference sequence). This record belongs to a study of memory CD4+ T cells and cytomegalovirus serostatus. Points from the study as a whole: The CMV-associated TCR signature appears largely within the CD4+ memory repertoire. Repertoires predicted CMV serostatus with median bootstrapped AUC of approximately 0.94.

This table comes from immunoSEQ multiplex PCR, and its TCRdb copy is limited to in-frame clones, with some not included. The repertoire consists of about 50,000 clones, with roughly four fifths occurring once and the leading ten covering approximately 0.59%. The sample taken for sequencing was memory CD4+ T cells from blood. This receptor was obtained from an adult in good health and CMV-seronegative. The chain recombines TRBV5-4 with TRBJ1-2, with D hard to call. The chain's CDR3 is CASSSRRVEGNYGYTF. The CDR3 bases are TGTGCCAGCAGCTCGCGGCGGGTGGAGGGAAACTATGGCTACACCTTC. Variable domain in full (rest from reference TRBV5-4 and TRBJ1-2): ETGVTQSPTHLIKTRGQQVTLRCSSQSGHNTVSWYQQALGQGPQFIFQYYREEENGRGNFPPRFSGLQFPNYSSELNVNALELDDSALYLCASSSRRVEGNYGYTFGSGTRLTVV.